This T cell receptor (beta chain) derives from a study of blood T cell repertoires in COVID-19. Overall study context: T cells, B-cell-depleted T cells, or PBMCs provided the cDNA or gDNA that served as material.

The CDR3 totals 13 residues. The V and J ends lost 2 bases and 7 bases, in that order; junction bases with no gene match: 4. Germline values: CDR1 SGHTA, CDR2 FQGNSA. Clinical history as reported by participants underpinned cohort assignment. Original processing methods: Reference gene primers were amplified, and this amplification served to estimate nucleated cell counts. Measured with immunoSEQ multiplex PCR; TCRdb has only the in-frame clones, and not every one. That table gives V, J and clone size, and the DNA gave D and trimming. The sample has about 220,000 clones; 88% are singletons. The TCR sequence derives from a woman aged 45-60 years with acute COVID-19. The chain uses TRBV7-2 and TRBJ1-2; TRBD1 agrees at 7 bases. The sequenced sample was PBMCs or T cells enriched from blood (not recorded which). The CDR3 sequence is CASSLQTGSGYTF. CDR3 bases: TGTGCCAGCAGCTTACAGACAGGGAGTGGCTACACCTTC.